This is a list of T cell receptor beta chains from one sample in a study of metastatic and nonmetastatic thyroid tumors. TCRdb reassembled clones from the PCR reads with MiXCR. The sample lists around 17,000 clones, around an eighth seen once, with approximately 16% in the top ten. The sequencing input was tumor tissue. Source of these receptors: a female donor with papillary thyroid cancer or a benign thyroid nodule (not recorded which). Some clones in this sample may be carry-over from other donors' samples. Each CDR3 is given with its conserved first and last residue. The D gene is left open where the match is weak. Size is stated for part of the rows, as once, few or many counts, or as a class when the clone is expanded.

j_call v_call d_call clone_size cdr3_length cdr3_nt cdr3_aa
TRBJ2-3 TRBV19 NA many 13 TGTGCCAGTACGAGGGCTGGGACAGATACGCAGTATTTT CASTRAGTDTQYF
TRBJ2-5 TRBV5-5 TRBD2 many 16 TGTGCCAGCGGGCTTATGGGGACTAGTAATCCGGAGACCCAGTACTTC CASGLMGTSNPETQYF
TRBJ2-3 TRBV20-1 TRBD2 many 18 TGCAGTACCCGGGGTGGTTCCCTTAGCGGGGGGGCGTCAGATACGCAGTATTTT CSTRGGSLSGGASDTQYF
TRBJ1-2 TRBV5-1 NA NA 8 TGCGCCAGCAGCTTAGCATCCTTC CASSLASF
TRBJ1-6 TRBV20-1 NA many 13 TGCAGTGCTAGTGTGCAGGGGAATTCACCCCTCCACTTT CSASVQGNSPLHF
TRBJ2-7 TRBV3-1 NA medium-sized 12 TGTGCCAGCAGCCTTAAGGATTTCGAGCAGTACTTC CASSLKDFEQYF
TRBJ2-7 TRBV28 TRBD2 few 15 TGTGCCAGCAGTTCCAGACTAGCGGGAGGCTACGAGCAGTACTTC CASSSRLAGGYEQYF
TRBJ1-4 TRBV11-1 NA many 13 TGTGCCAGCAGCTTTGCAGGGGTCGAAAAACTGTTTTTT CASSFAGVEKLFF
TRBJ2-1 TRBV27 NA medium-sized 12 TGTGCCAGCAGTTCGGGGTGGCGTGAGCAGTTCTTC CASSSGWREQFF
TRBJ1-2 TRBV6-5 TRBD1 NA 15 TGTGCCAGCAGTTACGGAGGGACAGACCTATATGGCTACACCTTC CASSYGGTDLYGYTF